This T cell receptor (beta chain) was captured in a study of CD8 T cells in ankylosing spondylitis. The V end lost 1 base, the J end lost 2 bases, and 8 bases lay between the germline ends. This CDR3 has 15 residues. CDR1 and CDR2 from the germline V gene are SGHTA and FQGNSA. TCRdb re-analysed the 5' RACE reads in MiXCR, keeping a single row per CDR3 protein. This sample has about 210,000 distinct CDR3 sequences; 7.5% to 9.5% occur once, and the top ten carry 4% to 5.5%. The sample consisted of blood, either unsorted or a sorted T cell fraction (not recorded which). V gene TRBV7-2 combines with J gene TRBJ2-2; no clear D. This receptor was obtained from a female donor with ankylosing spondylitis or in good health (not recorded which). CDR3 sequence (DNA): TGTGCCAGCAGCTTAGGGGTGATAAACACCGGGGAGCTGTTTTTT. Translated, it gives CASSLGVINTGELFF.